The 30 T cell receptor beta chains in this list originate from one sample, sequenced in a study of blood T cell repertoires in COVID-19. Assay: immunoSEQ multiplex PCR; the TCRdb copy retains only in-frame clones and omits some. The sample holds about 170,000 clones, about 85% seen once. Sequences were obtained from peripheral blood. These receptors all stem from a woman older than 75 in a cohort sampled during active or convalescent COVID-19.

This sequence joins TRBV6-6 and TRBJ1-4; 7 bases match TRBD1. J gave up 8 bases and V 7 bases, and 7 bases lay outside the gene matches. The length of the CDR3 is 13 residues. Germline values: CDR1 MNHNY, CDR2 SVGAGI (reference sequence). The CDR3 here is CASTPRQGEKLFF. The CDR3 coding sequence is TGTGCCAGCACCCCACGACAGGGCGAAAAACTGTTTTTT.

V is TRBV7-2 and J is TRBJ2-4; D is perhaps TRBD1 (5 bases). The ends were cut back, 5 bases at V and 0 bases at J, with 8 bases in the middle. CDR1 SGHTA and CDR2 FQGNSA come from the germline V gene. There are 14 residues in the CDR3. The CDR3 here is CASSDRVAKNIQYF. CDR3 nucleotide sequence: TGTGCCAGCAGCGACAGAGTAGCCAAAAACATTCAGTACTTC.

This clone has a single count. The chain carries TRBV30 and TRBJ2-3; 11 bases align to TRBD2. CDR1 and CDR2 from the germline V gene are GTSNPN and SVGIG (reference sequence). The CDR3 loop spans 16 amino acids. Trimming at V came to 2 bases and at J to 0 bases, leaving 4 bases not matched to a gene. The CDR3 sequence is CAWSPGTSGSTDTQYF. CDR3 DNA sequence: TGTGCCTGGAGTCCAGGGACTAGCGGTAGCACAGATACGCAGTATTTT.

V and J are TRBV6-5 and TRBJ2-1; 9 positions match TRBD2. Germline V gene data show CDR1 as MNHEY and CDR2 as SVGAGI. Trimming removed 6 bases from V and 4 bases from J; junction bases left unmatched: 7. This CDR3 is 15 amino acids long. The CDR3 loop is CASRRLAEIYNEQFF. The CDR3 region has the DNA TGTGCCAGCAGGAGACTAGCGGAGATTTACAATGAGCAGTTCTTC.

V gene TRBV12-5 combines with J gene TRBJ1-5; the D gene is possibly TRBD1 (5 bases). V was pared by 5 bases and J by 0 bases, with 8 bases between. The CDR3 extends over 14 amino acids. Germline V gene data show CDR1 as LGHNT and CDR2 as FRNRAP. The DNA for the CDR3 is TGTGCTAGTGGTGACAGTTATAGCAATCAGCCCCAGCATTTT. Translation: CASGDSYSNQPQHF.

The rearrangement uses TRBV15 and TRBJ2-7, with TRBD1 identical over 7 bases. V dropped 2 bases and J dropped 4; count of bases not matched to a gene: 8. CDR3 size: 15 residues. From germline, CDR1 is LNHNV and CDR2 YYDKDF (reference sequence). CDR3 protein: CATSRTRDRRYEQYF. The CDR3, as DNA: TGTGCCACCAGCAGAACCCGGGACAGACGATACGAGCAGTACTTC.

This clone was detected a few times. V usage is TRBV19 and J usage is TRBJ1-1, with 11 bases identical to TRBD1. J gave up 4 bases and V 5 bases, and 6 bases lay outside the gene matches. The CDR3 has 15 amino acids. Germline V gives CDR1 LNHDA, CDR2 SQIVND (reference sequence). In DNA form, the CDR3 reads TGTGCCAGTAGTGGACTAGGGACAGGGGGCACTGAAGCTTTCTTT. Protein product: CASSGLGTGGTEAFF.

The chain recombines TRBV7-9 with TRBJ2-7; D is unclear. V was trimmed by 2 bases and J by 0 bases, leaving 8 bases between them. In germline, CDR1 is SEHNR, CDR2 FQNEAQ (reference sequence). The CDR3 length is 14 residues. The CDR3, as DNA: TGTGCCAGCAGCTTATCACAGAGCTCCTACGAGCAGTACTTC. Its protein is CASSLSQSSYEQYF.

The CDR3 sequence: CASSLSQGGTEAFF. In DNA, the CDR3 is TGTGCCAGCAGCTTATCACAGGGGGGCACTGAAGCTTTCTTT. The gene calls are TRBV7-9 and TRBJ1-1; 8 bases agree with TRBD1. CDR3 length: 14 amino acids. The J segment lost 4 bases and the V segment lost 2 bases, leaving 3 bases of the junction unmatched. Germline CDR1 is SEHNR and CDR2 is FQNEAQ (reference sequence).

This chain connects TRBV7-9 to TRBJ1-1; D is undetermined. V lost 5 bases, J lost 1 base, and 17 bases lay in between. The CDR3 totals 16 residues. Germline-derived CDR1 and CDR2 are SEHNR and FQNEAQ (reference sequence). The DNA for the CDR3 is TGTGCCAGCAGCGTCCCGACCCCGCGGGGGAACACTGAAGCTTTCTTT. This encodes CASSVPTPRGNTEAFF.

V usage is TRBV6-6 and J usage is TRBJ1-4; D remains unclear. This CDR3 has 14 amino acids. Trimming removed 5 bases at V and 6 bases at J, with 13 bases between. Per germline, CDR1 MNHNY and CDR2 SVGAGI (reference sequence). The CDR3 nucleotides are TGTGCCAGCAGTCGAACGGGTTCGGATGAAAAACTGTTTTTT. It is translated as CASSRTGSDEKLFF.

This chain connects TRBV29-1 to TRBJ1-4, with 7 bases aligning to TRBD1. There are 13 residues in the CDR3. Germline values: CDR1 SQVTM, CDR2 ANQGSEA. Trimming removed 7 bases from V and 8 bases from J; junction bases left unmatched: 10. The CDR3 nucleotides read TGCAGCGCAAACAGGGGCGGGGAAGAAAAACTGTTTTTT. It is translated as CSANRGGEEKLFF.

This clone was observed a handful of times. The chain carries TRBV7-9 and TRBJ2-1, with D possibly TRBD1 on 5 matching bases. Trimming cost V 3 bases and J 0 bases, with 15 bases left between them. CDR3 length equals 17 residues. Germline lookup yields CDR1 SEHNR and CDR2 FQNEAQ (reference sequence). CDR3 sequence reads: CASSLGRDRSSYNEQFF. CDR3 nucleotide sequence: TGTGCCAGCAGCTTGGGTCGAGACAGAAGCTCCTACAATGAGCAGTTCTTC.

A word on this clone: At one end, the junction sequence differs from germline, possibly due to a read error. The gene calls are TRBV29-1 and TRBJ1-2; 7 bases are a match to TRBD1. CDR1 and CDR2 from the germline V gene are SQVTM and ANQGSEA. CDR3 size: 10 residues. The CDR3 loop reads CSVESGDRVF. The CDR3 nucleotides read TGCAGCGTTGAATCTGGGGACAGAGTCTTC.

The gene calls are TRBV29-1 and TRBJ1-2; D perhaps matches TRBD1 (5 bases). The CDR3 is 17 residues long. V dropped 1 base and J dropped 4 bases, with 22 bases sitting between them. The germline V gene has CDR1 SQVTM and CDR2 ANQGSEA. CDR3 bases: TGCAGCGTTGAAGTATACCAGGGTGGCGGAGGGATCTATGGCTACACCTTC. Residues: CSVEVYQGGGGIYGYTF. Together with reference TRBV29-1 and TRBJ1-2, the CDR3 gives the full variable domain: SAVISQKPSRDICQRGTSLTIQCQVDSQVTMMFWYRQQPGQSLTLIATANQGSEATYESGFVIDKFPISRPNLTFSTLTVSNMSPEDSSIYLCSVEVYQGGGGIYGYTFGSGTRLTVV.

V is TRBV19 and J is TRBJ1-5; the D gene is possibly TRBD1 (5 bases). V was trimmed by 6 bases and J by 6 bases, leaving 21 bases between them. The V gene's germline CDR1 is LNHDA and CDR2 SQIVND (reference sequence). This CDR3 contains 16 residues. The CDR3 sequence: CASSEGGALGIQPQHF. DNA of the CDR3: TGTGCCAGTAGCGAGGGAGGGGCCTTGGGGATTCAGCCCCAGCATTTT.

The V and J genes are TRBV14 and TRBJ1-4, with 9 positions matching TRBD1. Germline-derived CDR1 and CDR2 are SGHDN and FVKESK. The CDR3 is 15 residues long. The V and J ends lost 4 bases and 4 bases, in that order; junction bases with no gene match: 4. DNA of the CDR3: TGTGCCAGCAGCCTGCCGGGACAGGGTAATGAAAAACTGTTTTTT. It translates to CASSLPGQGNEKLFF.

In nucleotides, the CDR3 is TGCGCCAGCAGCTTGAGAGCGAGCGGGGAAAGCACAGATACGCAGTATTTT. This encodes CASSLRASGESTDTQYF. The chain has TRBV5-1 and TRBJ2-3; 7 nucleotides match TRBD2. This CDR3 region has 17 residues. The ends lost 1 base at V and 0 bases at J; junction bases unmatched: 8. The germline V gene has CDR1 SGHRS and CDR2 YFSETQ.

The rearrangement uses TRBV2 and TRBJ1-2; 7 positions match TRBD1. The CDR3 runs 15 residues. V lost 5 bases and J lost 4; bases outside the gene matches: 10. The germline gives CDR1 SNHLY, CDR2 FYNNEI. The CDR3 loop reads CASSLGQNSLYGYTF. The CDR3 DNA reads TGTGCCAGCAGTTTGGGACAGAATTCTCTCTATGGCTACACCTTC.

The chain couples TRBV7-2 to TRBJ2-5; 10 bases match TRBD1. Germline CDR1 and CDR2: SGHTA and FQGNSA. V lost 3 bases and J lost 5; bases outside the gene matches: 6. This CDR3 spans 15 amino acids. The CDR3 sequence: CASSFQTGGAETQYF. CDR3 nucleotides: TGTGCCAGCAGCTTCCAGACAGGGGGCGCGGAGACCCAGTACTTC.

J is TRBJ2-7 and V is TRBV12-3 or TRBV12-4; 7 bases line up with TRBD2. The CDR3 loop spans 12 amino acids. V shed 6 bases, J shed 6 bases, and the junction held 5 bases outside the gene matches. This CDR3 is CASSPGGTEQYV. The CDR3 nucleotides are TGTGCCAGCAGCCCCGGGGGGACCGAGCAGTACGTC.

J is TRBJ1-4 and V is TRBV6-5, with a weak D call TRBD1 (5 bases). The CDR3 has 12 residues. Trimming left V 6 bases short and J 10 bases short, with 12 bases between. In germline, CDR1 is MNHEY, CDR2 SVGAGI. For the CDR3, the DNA is TGTGCCAGCAGCCCCGGGGGAGGAAAACTGTTTTTT. Translated: CASSPGGGKLFF.

The chain uses TRBV28 and TRBJ1-5; weak D call: TRBD1 (5 bases). Germline loops: CDR1 MDHEN, CDR2 SYDVKM. V gave up 2 bases and J gave up 2 bases, with 10 bases separating them. The CDR3 length is 15 residues. The CDR3, as DNA: TGTGCCAGCAGTTTAATTGGGGCTGGCAATCAGCCCCAGCATTTT. This codes for CASSLIGAGNQPQHF.

V is TRBV21-1 and J is TRBJ2-7; the D call in the table, TRBD2, was not verified against the DNA. TRBV21-1 is deemed a pseudogene. The CDR3 has 16 residues. CDR3 nucleotides: TGTGCCAGCAGCACCTCTAGCGGGGGTAGAATCTACGAGCAGTACGTC. Encoded protein: CASSTSSGGRIYEQYV.

As for this clone: At the DNA level, this CDR3 is encoded by other sequences in the same sample as well. The chain carries TRBV9 and TRBJ2-2, with a possible D match to TRBD2 (6 bases). This CDR3 has 15 amino acids. Germline CDR1 reads SGDLS; CDR2 reads YYNGEE. V was shortened by 0 bases and J by 3 bases, with 9 bases between the two germline ends. Here the CDR3 reads CASSVGPGDTGELFF. The CDR3 DNA is TGTGCCAGCAGCGTAGGTCCGGGGGACACCGGGGAGCTGTTTTTT.

The CDR3 coding sequence is TGCGCCAGCAGCGTGAGGCATTCACAAGAGACCCAGTACTTC. This sequence encodes CASSVRHSQETQYF. V and J are TRBV5-1 and TRBJ2-5; no definite D call. Trimming pared 4 bases from V and 2 bases from J, leaving 12 bases between. The CDR3 is made up of 14 amino acids. From germline, CDR1 is SGHRS and CDR2 YFSETQ.

This clone was picked up a small number of times. The chain is built from TRBV6-5 and TRBJ2-1; 9 bases align to TRBD2. The germline gives CDR1 MNHEY, CDR2 SVGAGI. The trim removed 5 bases at V and 6 bases at J, leaving 8 bases unmatched. The CDR3 sequence is 15 residues long. The CDR3 loop reads CASSLGTSRANEQFF. The CDR3 bases are TGTGCCAGCAGTCTTGGGACTAGCCGCGCCAATGAGCAGTTCTTC.

This clone was seen a single time. The rearrangement joins TRBV15 to TRBJ1-4, with unresolved D. Germline values: CDR1 LNHNV, CDR2 YYDKDF (reference sequence). This CDR3 contains 16 residues. The V end was cut by 0 bases, the J end by 0 bases, with 8 bases between. CDR3 sequence reads: CATSRDLFATNEKLFF. CDR3 coding DNA: TGTGCCACCAGCAGAGATCTATTTGCAACTAATGAAAAACTGTTTTTT.

This clone was observed once. V is TRBV28 and J is TRBJ1-6, with a weak D call TRBD1 (5 bases). From germline, CDR1 is MDHEN and CDR2 SYDVKM. The CDR3 totals 16 residues. Trimming pared 4 bases from V and 6 bases from J, leaving 16 bases between. The CDR3 loop reads CASSSPGGDRNSPLHF. The CDR3 coding sequence is TGTGCCAGCAGTTCCCCGGGGGGGGACCGTAATTCACCCCTCCACTTT.

This clone came up once. The V call is TRBV10-2, the J call TRBJ2-3; TRBD2 might be the D (5 bases). Germline CDR1 and CDR2: WSHSY and SAAADI. V was cut by 8 bases and J by 1 base, with 16 bases left in between. CDR3 length equals 15 residues. The CDR3 DNA sequence: TGCGCCAGCCAGGACCGGACTTGGGGCACAGATACGCAGTATTTT. Protein: CASQDRTWGTDTQYF.